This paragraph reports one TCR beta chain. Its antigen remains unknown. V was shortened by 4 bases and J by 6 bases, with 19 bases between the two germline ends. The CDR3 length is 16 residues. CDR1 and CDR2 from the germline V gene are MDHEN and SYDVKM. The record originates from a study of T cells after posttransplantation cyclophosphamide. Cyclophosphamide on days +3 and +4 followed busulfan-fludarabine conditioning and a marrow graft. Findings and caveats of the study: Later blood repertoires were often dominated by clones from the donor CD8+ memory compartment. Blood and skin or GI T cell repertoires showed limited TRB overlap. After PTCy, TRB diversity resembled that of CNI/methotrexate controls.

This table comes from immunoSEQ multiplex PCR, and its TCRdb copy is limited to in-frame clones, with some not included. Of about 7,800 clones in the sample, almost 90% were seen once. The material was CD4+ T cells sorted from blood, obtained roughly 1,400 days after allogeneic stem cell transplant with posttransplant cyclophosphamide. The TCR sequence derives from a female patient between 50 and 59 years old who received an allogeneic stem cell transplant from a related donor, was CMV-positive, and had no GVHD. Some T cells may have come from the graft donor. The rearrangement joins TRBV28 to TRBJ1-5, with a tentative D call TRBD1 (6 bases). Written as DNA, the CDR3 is TGTGCCAGCAGTTGGGGCAGGACAGATCTATCTCAGCCCCAGCATTTT. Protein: CASSWGRTDLSQPQHF.